Presented here are 27 T cell receptor beta chains from one specimen sequenced in a study of T cell responses to AZD1222 COVID-19 vaccine. The protocol was immunoSEQ multiplex PCR, while the TCRdb copy is restricted to in-frame clones and leaves out a portion. The sample carries around 120,000 clones, 70% to 90% recorded once. The material sequenced was peripheral blood, taken on day 0 of AZD1222 vaccination. These receptor sequences come from an adult in good health.

The V gene is TRBV9, the J gene TRBJ1-1; perhaps TRBD1 as D (6 bases). Trimming took 4 bases from V and 3 from J, leaving 16 bases between them. Germline V gene data show CDR1 as SGDLS and CDR2 as YYNGEE. The CDR3 has 15 amino acids. The CDR3 loop is CASSLREGGDTEAFF. Written as DNA, the CDR3 is TGTGCCAGCAGCCTACGGGAAGGGGGAGACACTGAAGCTTTCTTT.

The chain combines TRBV25-1 with TRBJ1-2; D might be TRBD1 (5 bases). CDR1 is MGHDK and CDR2 is SYGVNS in the germline V gene. V lost 3 bases and J lost 4, with 15 bases in between. CDR3 length: 15 amino acids. CDR3 sequence reads: CASSDPAGVTYGYTF. The CDR3 DNA sequence: TGTGCCAGCAGTGACCCCGCGGGGGTTACCTATGGCTACACCTTC.

This sequence joins TRBV19 and TRBJ1-5; D unresolved. Germline-derived CDR1 and CDR2 are LNHDA and SQIVND (reference sequence). V was trimmed by 3 bases and J by 3 bases, leaving 6 bases between them. The CDR3 is made up of 13 amino acids. The CDR3 nucleotides read TGTGCCAGTAGTATTCCGGACAATCAGCCCCAGCATTTT. It encodes CASSIPDNQPQHF.

The V call is TRBV7-9, the J call TRBJ1-2, with unresolved D. Germline V lookup: CDR1 SEHNR, CDR2 FQNEAQ (reference sequence). This CDR3 has 15 residues. Trimming removed 1 base from V and 4 bases from J, with 13 bases in between. CDR3 sequence reads: CASSLGSGQSYGYTF. CDR3 DNA: TGTGCCAGCAGCTTAGGATCTGGGCAGTCCTATGGCTACACCTTC.

The chain combines TRBV11-3 with TRBJ2-1; D might be TRBD2 (7 bases). CDR3 length equals 11 residues. Germline assignment: CDR1 SGHNT and CDR2 YENEEA. Between the trimmed V and J ends, which lost 5 bases and 10 bases, there was a span of 9 bases. The chain's CDR3 is CASSAGAEQFF. DNA for the CDR3: TGTGCCAGCAGCGCGGGGGCGGAGCAGTTCTTC.

Concerning this clone itself: Distinct nucleotide sequences in the sample also encode this CDR3. This chain uses TRBV6-5 with TRBJ1-3; D is ambiguous. The CDR3 is made up of 13 amino acids. Germline-derived CDR1 and CDR2 are MNHEY and SVGAGI. Trimming removed 6 bases from V and 0 bases from J, with 6 bases in between. CDR3 DNA: TGTGCCAGCAGAGGGAGCTCTGGAAACACCATATATTTT. Its translation is CASRGSSGNTIYF.

This chain connects TRBV12-3 or TRBV12-4 to TRBJ1-1; D is ambiguous. This CDR3 spans 13 amino acids. Trimming shortened V by 3 bases and J by 2 bases, and 7 bases separated the two germline ends. CDR3 sequence (DNA): TGTGCCAGCAGTTTCGAGGTAAACACTGAAGCTTTCTTT. This sequence encodes CASSFEVNTEAFF.

This clone appeared a single time. V usage is TRBV25-1 and J usage is TRBJ2-7; D ambiguous. V was cut by 5 bases and J by 6 bases, with 17 bases left in between. Germline V gene data show CDR1 as MGHDK and CDR2 as SYGVNS. CDR3 length: 14 residues. As DNA, the CDR3 is TGTGCCAGCAGTCAGCTCGGACCGTCGGGCGAGCAGTACTTC. Translating it yields CASSQLGPSGEQYF.

This rearrangement joins TRBV27 to TRBJ1-6; possible D gene TRBD1, 5 bases. The germline gives CDR1 MNHEY, CDR2 SMNVEV (reference sequence). This CDR3 spans 14 amino acids. Trimming pared 7 bases from V and 5 bases from J, leaving 12 bases between. In DNA, the CDR3 is TGTGCCAGCATGTCAGGGACTAATAATTCACCCCTCCACTTT. It encodes CASMSGTNNSPLHF.

The table lists this clone with many counts. The V call is TRBV6-2 or TRBV6-3, the J call TRBJ1-5; D may be TRBD1 (5 bases). The CDR3 is 14 amino acids. V lost 1 base and J 4 bases, leaving 8 bases between the germline ends. Per the germline V gene, CDR1 is MNHEY and CDR2 is SVGEGT. The CDR3: CASSYYGGNQPQHF. The DNA of the CDR3 is TGTGCCAGCAGTTACTATGGGGGAAATCAGCCCCAGCATTTT.

This clone turned up a few times. J is TRBJ1-1 and V is TRBV14, with a tentative D call TRBD1 (6 bases). Germline CDR1 SGHDN, CDR2 FVKESK. This CDR3 spans 15 amino acids. V shed 4 bases and J shed 5 bases, with 17 bases lying between them. The CDR3 bases are TGTGCCAGCAGCCGAAGCAGGGGCGAACGGACTGAAGCTTTCTTT. It yields the protein CASSRSRGERTEAFF.

The chain recombines TRBV18 with TRBJ1-5; D not resolved. Germline V gene data show CDR1 as KGHSH and CDR2 as LQKENI. V lost 2 bases, J lost 4 bases, and 18 bases lay in between. The CDR3 sequence is 17 residues long. CDR3 nucleotides: TGTGCCAGCTCACCATTATCCGGGGAAATACAGAATCAGCCCCAGCATTTT. Its protein product is CASSPLSGEIQNQPQHF.

The chain combines TRBV6-5 with TRBJ2-7; the match to TRBD2 covers 11 bases. The CDR3 is 16 residues long. The ends lost 4 bases at V and 2 bases at J; junction bases unmatched: 7. The germline V gene has CDR1 MNHEY and CDR2 SVGAGI. The CDR3 spells CASSSPSGRTTYEQYF. The CDR3 bases are TGTGCCAGCAGTTCCCCTAGCGGGAGGACAACCTACGAGCAGTACTTC.

V usage is TRBV20-1 and J usage is TRBJ1-1; unclear D gene. The CDR3 runs 12 residues. V lost 3 bases to trimming and J lost 10 bases, with 15 bases between them. The germline gives CDR1 DFQATT, CDR2 SNEGSKA (reference sequence). CDR3 sequence: CSASERQILAFF. CDR3 coding DNA: TGCAGTGCTAGTGAGCGGCAAATTTTAGCTTTCTTT.

This clone was seen once. V is TRBV7-3 and J is TRBJ2-5, with unresolved D. The germline V and J ends were trimmed by 2 bases and 5 bases, with 15 bases remaining between them. Germline V gene sequence: CDR1 SGHTA, CDR2 FQGTGA. This CDR3 is 15 amino acids long. In DNA, the CDR3 is TGTGCCAGCAGCTTATCTCCGAACCGGGTTGAGACCCAGTACTTC. Translation gives CASSLSPNRVETQYF.

CDR3 sequence reads: CASSQAQGFPYEQYF. The CDR3 nucleotides read TGCGCCAGCAGCCAAGCCCAGGGGTTTCCCTACGAGCAGTACTTC. The V and J genes are TRBV4-1 and TRBJ2-7; tentative D call: TRBD1 (6 bases). Per the germline V gene, CDR1 is MGHRA and CDR2 is YSYEKL. The CDR3 contains 15 residues. Trimming removed 1 base at V and 2 bases at J, with 12 bases between.

The rearrangement uses TRBV3-1 (or the pseudogene TRBV3-2) and TRBJ1-1; D gene ambiguous. The V gene lost 4 bases and the J gene lost 0 bases, with 9 bases spanning the gap. Germline lookup yields CDR1 LGHDT and CDR2 YNNKEL (reference sequence). The CDR3 sequence is 14 residues long. CDR3 in amino acids: CASSLYGVNTEAFF. For the CDR3, the DNA is TGTGCCAGCAGCCTGTACGGAGTGAACACTGAAGCTTTCTTT.

In this sample, this clone turned up once. The rearrangement joins TRBV7-2 to TRBJ1-2; TRBD1 is a possible D gene (6 bases). Trimming stripped 0 bases from V and 8 bases from J, with 10 bases between. This CDR3 contains 13 residues. Germline loops: CDR1 SGHTA, CDR2 FQGNSA. Written as DNA, the CDR3 is TGTGCCAGCAGCTTAGCACAGGGTTGGGGCTACACCTTC. Amino acids: CASSLAQGWGYTF.

The rearrangement joins TRBV11-2 to TRBJ2-7, with D tentatively TRBD2 (5 bases). Germline CDR1 reads SGHAT; CDR2 reads FQNNGV. Trimming shortened V by 2 bases and J by 6 bases, and 14 bases separated the two germline ends. The CDR3 contains 14 residues. The CDR3 DNA follows: TGTGCCAGCAGCTTAACCCGGACTCTCGGCGAGCAGTACTTC. This sequence encodes CASSLTRTLGEQYF. The variable domain in full, with the rest retrieved from reference TRBV11-2 and TRBJ2-7, is EAGVAQSPRYKIIEKRQSVAFWCNPISGHATLYWYQQILGQGPKLLIQFQNNGVVDDSQLPKDRFSAERLKGVDSTLKIQPAKLEDSAVYLCASSLTRTLGEQYFGPGTRLTVT.

The sample holds one count of this clone. Here the CDR3 DNA reads TGTGCCAGCAGCTTCGGTCCCCAGGGGGCTCACGAGCAGTACTTC. It translates to CASSFGPQGAHEQYF. This chain links TRBV11-2 with TRBJ2-7, with TRBD1 matching 8 bases. The trim removed 3 bases at V and 5 bases at J, leaving 9 bases unmatched. CDR1 SGHAT and CDR2 FQNNGV come from the germline V gene. The CDR3 extends over 15 amino acids.

J is TRBJ1-1 and V is TRBV7-9, with D unresolved. Trimming took off 5 bases at V and 0 bases at J, with 10 bases between the two ends. CDR3 size: 14 residues. CDR1 is SEHNR, CDR2 FQNEAQ, per germline (reference sequence). CDR3 sequence: CASSLYDMNTEAFF. CDR3 coding DNA: TGTGCCAGCAGCCTCTACGACATGAACACTGAAGCTTTCTTT.

This clone showed up just a few times. The chain is built from TRBV28 and TRBJ2-2; TRBD1 or TRBD2 may be the D gene (5 bases each). V lost 1 base, J lost 0 bases, and 15 bases lay in between. CDR1 MDHEN and CDR2 SYDVKM come from the germline V gene. The CDR3 runs 18 residues. CDR3 in amino acids: CASSLFNYRGANTGELFF. For the CDR3, the DNA is TGTGCCAGCAGTTTATTTAACTACAGAGGGGCGAACACCGGGGAGCTGTTTTTT. Together with reference TRBV28 and TRBJ2-2, the CDR3 gives the full variable domain: DVKVTQSSRYLVKRTGEKVFLECVQDMDHENMFWYRQDPGLGLRLIYFSYDVKMKEKGDIPEGYSVSREKKERFSLILESASTNQTSMYLCASSLFNYRGANTGELFFGEGSRLTVL.

This clone came up a few times. The chain links TRBV27 to TRBJ2-7; D call uncertain. Trimming removed 8 bases at V and 4 bases at J, with 15 bases between. CDR1 and CDR2 (germline): MNHEY, SMNVEV (reference sequence). This CDR3 is 13 amino acids long. For the CDR3, the DNA is TGTGCCAGCGCCATGGTCGTTTCATACGAGCAGTACTTC. Translation gives CASAMVVSYEQYF.

The DNA of the CDR3 is TGCGCCAGCAGCCAAAGCGGACAGGGCCGTTCCGAGCAGTACTTC. Protein sequence: CASSQSGQGRSEQYF. This sequence joins TRBV4-1 and TRBJ2-7; 8 nucleotides align to TRBD1. The germline V gene encodes CDR1 MGHRA and CDR2 YSYEKL. V trimming: 2 bases; J trimming: 6 bases; junction bases outside the gene matches: 9. This CDR3 is 15 amino acids long.

This clone was counted a single time. The chain uses TRBV7-3 and TRBJ2-7, with 10 positions matching TRBD1. The V segment lost 6 bases and the J segment 6 bases; nucleotides outside the gene matches: 5. Germline CDR1 is SGHTA and CDR2 is FQGTGA. This CDR3 contains 13 residues. CDR3 amino acids: CASSRQGAVEQYF. CDR3 DNA sequence: TGTGCCAGCAGTCGACAGGGGGCCGTCGAGCAGTACTTC. Filled out from reference TRBV7-3 and TRBJ2-7, the complete variable domain reads GAGVSQTPSNKVTEKGKYVELRCDPISGHTALYWYRQSLGQGPEFLIYFQGTGAADDSGLPNDRFFAVRPEGSVSTLKIQRTERGDSAVYLCASSRQGAVEQYFGPGTRLTVT.

This chain joins TRBV11-3 and TRBJ1-1, with D perhaps matching TRBD1 (5 bases). Between the trimmed V and J ends, which lost 5 bases and 1 base, there was a span of 11 bases. Per germline, CDR1 SGHNT and CDR2 YENEEA. There are 14 residues in the CDR3. Written as DNA, the CDR3 is TGTGCCAGCAGCCCATGGACACAGAACACTGAAGCTTTCTTT. Its protein product is CASSPWTQNTEAFF.

This clone was picked up one time. The J gene is TRBJ1-3, the V gene TRBV7-2, with no clear D. Trimming removed 0 bases at V and 0 bases at J, with 12 bases between. Germline lookup yields CDR1 SGHTA and CDR2 FQGNSA. The CDR3 contains 17 residues. The CDR3 DNA follows: TGTGCCAGCAGCTTAGCTCGAGGGTTAAGCTCTGGAAACACCATATATTTT. Amino acid sequence: CASSLARGLSSGNTIYF. Based on the CDR3 plus reference TRBV7-2 and TRBJ1-3, the full variable domain is GAGVSQSPSNKVTEKGKDVELRCDPISGHTALYWYRQSLGQGLEFLIYFQGNSAPDKSGLPSDRFSAERTGGSVSTLTIQRTQQEDSAVYLCASSLARGLSSGNTIYFGEGSWLTVV.